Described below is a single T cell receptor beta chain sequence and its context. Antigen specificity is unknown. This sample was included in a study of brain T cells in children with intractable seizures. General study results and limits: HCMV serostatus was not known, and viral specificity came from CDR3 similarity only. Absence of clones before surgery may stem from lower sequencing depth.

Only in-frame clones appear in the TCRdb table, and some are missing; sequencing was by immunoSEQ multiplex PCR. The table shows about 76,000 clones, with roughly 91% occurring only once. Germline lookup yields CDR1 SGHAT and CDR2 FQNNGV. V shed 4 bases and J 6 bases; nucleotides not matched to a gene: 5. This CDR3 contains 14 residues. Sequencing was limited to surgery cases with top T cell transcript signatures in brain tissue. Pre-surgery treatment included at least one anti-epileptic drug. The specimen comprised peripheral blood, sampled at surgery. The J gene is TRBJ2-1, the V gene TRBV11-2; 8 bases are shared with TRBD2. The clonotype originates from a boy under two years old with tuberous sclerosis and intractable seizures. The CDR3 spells CASSSPSGSNEQFF. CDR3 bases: TGTGCCAGCAGCTCCCCTAGCGGGTCCAATGAGCAGTTCTTC.